This T cell receptor beta chain was sequenced during a study of T cell responses to AZD1222 COVID-19 vaccine. Study-level information: Second-dose intervals of approximately 4 or approximately 12 weeks were pooled. Overall study results and limits: None of the repertoires were sampled until the peak T cell response had passed. Rises in breadth and depth of Spike-specific TCRs came after two AZD1222 doses.

A note on this clone: What it binds is unknown.

Sequenced by immunoSEQ multiplex PCR; TCRdb stores in-frame clones only, minus some. The repertoire consists of about 67,000 clones, with 80% to 85% occurring once and the leading ten covering 21%. V was trimmed by 6 bases and J by 2 bases, leaving 19 bases between them. The CDR3 runs 16 residues. Germline lookup yields CDR1 MNHEY and CDR2 SVGEGT. The sample was peripheral blood, taken on day 0 of AZD1222 vaccination. This receptor was taken from an adult in good health. This chain uses TRBV6-2 or TRBV6-3 with TRBJ1-1; tentatively, D is TRBD1 (6 bases). The chain's CDR3 is CASSLRDKMGNTEAFF. Here the CDR3 DNA reads TGTGCCAGCAGCCTCCGGGACAAAATGGGTAACACTGAAGCTTTCTTT.